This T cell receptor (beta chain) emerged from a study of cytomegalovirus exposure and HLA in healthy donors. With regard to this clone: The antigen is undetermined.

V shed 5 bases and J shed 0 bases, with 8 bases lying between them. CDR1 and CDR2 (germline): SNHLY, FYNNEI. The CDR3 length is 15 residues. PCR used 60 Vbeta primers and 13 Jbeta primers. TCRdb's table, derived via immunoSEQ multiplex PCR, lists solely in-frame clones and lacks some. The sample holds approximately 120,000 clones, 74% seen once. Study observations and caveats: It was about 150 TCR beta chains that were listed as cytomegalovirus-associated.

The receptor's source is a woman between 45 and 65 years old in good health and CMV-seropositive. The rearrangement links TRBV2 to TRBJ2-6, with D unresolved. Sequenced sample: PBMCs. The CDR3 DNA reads TGTGCCAGCAGTTTACATCCCTCTGGGGCCAACGTCCTGACTTTC. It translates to CASSLHPSGANVLTF.